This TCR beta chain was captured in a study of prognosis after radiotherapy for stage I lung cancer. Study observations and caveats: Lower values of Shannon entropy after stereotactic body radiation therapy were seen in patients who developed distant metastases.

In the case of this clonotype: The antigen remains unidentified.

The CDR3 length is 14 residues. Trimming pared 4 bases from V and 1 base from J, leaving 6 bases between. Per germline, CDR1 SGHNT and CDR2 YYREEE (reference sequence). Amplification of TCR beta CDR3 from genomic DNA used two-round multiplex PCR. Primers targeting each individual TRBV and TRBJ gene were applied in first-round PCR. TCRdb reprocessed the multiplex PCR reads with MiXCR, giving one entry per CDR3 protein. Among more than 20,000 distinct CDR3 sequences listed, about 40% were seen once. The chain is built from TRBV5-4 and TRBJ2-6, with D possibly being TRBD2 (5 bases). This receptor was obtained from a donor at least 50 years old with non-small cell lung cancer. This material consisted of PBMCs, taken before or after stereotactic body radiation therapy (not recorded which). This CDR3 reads CASSRESGANVLTF. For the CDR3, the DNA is TGTGCCAGCAGCCGGGAATCTGGGGCCAACGTCCTGACTTTC.